These 25 T cell receptor beta chains originate from one sample sequenced in a study of T cells expressing NK-cell markers. TCRdb derives one entry per CDR3 protein from the 5' RACE reads, leaving out DNA. The sample yields around 140,000 distinct CDR3 sequences, of which the top ten take up roughly 12%. The sequencing sample was made of blood T cells: a sorted CD56 or NKG2C T cell subset, CD4+ or CD8+ T cells, or bulk PBMC T cells (not recorded which). The receptors originated from a man younger than 35 in good health.

The chain's CDR3 is CASSYSGAGGGEAFF. The V and J genes are TRBV6-5 and TRBJ1-1; the TCRdb D gene call, TRBD1, has no DNA to confirm it. This CDR3 has 15 residues. CDR1 MNHEY and CDR2 SVGAGI come from the germline V gene.

The rearrangement uses TRBV3-1 and TRBJ2-3; TCRdb selects TRBD2, and the lack of DNA leaves this call unchecked. The CDR3 loop spans 21 amino acids. Germline loops: CDR1 LGHDT, CDR2 YNNKEL (reference sequence). CDR3 sequence: CASSQDALGTSGFRDTDTQYF.

The chain employs TRBV30 and TRBJ1-1. Germline assignment: CDR1 GTSNPN and CDR2 SVGIG (reference sequence). This CDR3 has 16 amino acids. CDR3 sequence reads: CAWSVLGTYMNTEAFF. The full variable domain, in which reference TRBV30 and TRBJ1-1 provide the parts outside the CDR3, is SQTIHQWPATLVQPVGSPLSLECTVEGTSNPNLYWYRQAAGRGLQLLFYSVGIGQISSEVPQNLSASRPQDRQFILSSKKLLLSDSGFYLCAWSVLGTYMNTEAFFGQGTRLTVV.

The chain joins TRBV5-1 to TRBJ1-1; TCRdb's assignment of TRBD1 cannot be checked, as there is no DNA. Germline CDR1 is SGHRS and CDR2 is YFSETQ. The CDR3 has 14 amino acids. The CDR3 reads CASSLAGGGPEAFF.

V is TRBV4-3 and J is TRBJ2-3. From germline, CDR1 is LGHNA and CDR2 YSLEER. This CDR3 has 13 residues. This CDR3 reads CASSQERADTQYF.

CDR3 residues: CASSELREGPDTQYF. The rearrangement links TRBV6-1 to TRBJ2-3; TCRdb names TRBD2, which stays unverified in the absence of DNA. Germline V lookup: CDR1 MNHNS, CDR2 SASEGT. This CDR3 contains 15 residues.

The chain recombines TRBV7-6 with TRBJ2-1. Germline V gene lookup returns CDR1 SGHVS and CDR2 FNYEAQ. This CDR3 has 13 residues. CDR3 loop: CASSLALLSEQFF. Full variable domain (rest looked up from reference TRBV7-6 and TRBJ2-1): GAGVSQSPRYKVTKRGQDVALRCDPISGHVSLYWYRQALGQGPEFLTYFNYEAQQDKSGLPNDRFSAERPEGSISTLTIQRTEQRDSAMYRCASSLALLSEQFFGPGTRLTVL.

The chain has TRBV2 and TRBJ2-1. The CDR3 is 12 amino acids. In germline, CDR1 is SNHLY, CDR2 FYNNEI. The CDR3 is CASRDHANEQFF.

The V gene is TRBV7-3, the J gene TRBJ2-2. The CDR3 is 15 residues long. Germline CDR1 SGHTA, CDR2 FQGTGA. CDR3 region: CASSLGTTNTGELFF.

The chain couples TRBV2 to TRBJ2-7; TCRdb designates TRBD2, a call that cannot be tested without DNA. The CDR3 spans 15 residues. Germline V gene lookup returns CDR1 SNHLY and CDR2 FYNNEI. The CDR3: CASSEASSGIYEQYF.

This chain uses TRBV11-2 with TRBJ2-1; checking the TCRdb D call of TRBD1 is not possible without DNA. The CDR3 has 12 residues. Germline V lookup: CDR1 SGHAT, CDR2 FQNNGV. CDR3 loop: CASSPGTEEQFF.

The chain is built from TRBV29-1 and TRBJ2-1. Germline values: CDR1 SQVTM, CDR2 ANQGSEA. The CDR3 runs to 13 residues. The CDR3 sequence is CSVVAGAPNEQFF.

The rearrangement uses TRBV6-1 and TRBJ2-1; TCRdb returns TRBD2, unconfirmable since there is no DNA. CDR1 is MNHNS, CDR2 SASEGT, per germline. This CDR3 region has 15 residues. The CDR3 sequence is CASSVKTSGYNEQFF.

The CDR3 reads CASLPSTGELFF. This rearrangement joins TRBV30 to TRBJ2-2; the TCRdb D gene call, TRBD2, has no DNA to confirm it. In germline, CDR1 is GTSNPN, CDR2 SVGIG (reference sequence). This CDR3 has 12 amino acids.

The chain employs TRBV9 and TRBJ2-2; the D gene TCRdb calls, TRBD1, cannot be checked with no DNA. Germline CDR1 is SGDLS and CDR2 is YYNGEE. The CDR3 consists of 15 residues. CDR3 protein: CASSVGGGRTGELFF.

The CDR3 reads CASSYTGTSGTSTDTQYF. This chain links TRBV11-1 with TRBJ2-3; the TCRdb call, TRBD2, lacks DNA for checking. The CDR3 is 18 residues long. CDR1 SGHAT and CDR2 FQDESV come from the germline V gene (reference sequence).

The chain uses TRBV6-1 and TRBJ1-2. This CDR3 region has 14 residues. Per germline, CDR1 MNHNS and CDR2 SASEGT. This CDR3 reads CASSPIGTSGGYTF.

The chain links TRBV10-3 to TRBJ1-3; TCRdb's D call of TRBD1 is untestable without DNA. Germline V gene sequence: CDR1 ENHRY, CDR2 SYGVKD. The CDR3 runs to 16 residues. Here the CDR3 reads CAISESGGSGGNTIYF.

The chain combines TRBV29-1 with TRBJ2-3; TCRdb proposes TRBD2, but this gene call is untestable without DNA. This CDR3 comprises 19 residues. CDR1 SQVTM and CDR2 ANQGSEA come from the germline V gene. The CDR3 reads CSVEYPDSGRAQRADTQYF.

The chain uses TRBV6-5 and TRBJ1-5; the TCRdb call, TRBD1, lacks DNA for checking. The CDR3 length is 15 residues. Germline V gene sequence: CDR1 MNHEY, CDR2 SVGAGI. The CDR3 loop is CASSYRQDSNQPQHF.

The chain joins TRBV27 to TRBJ2-1; checking the TCRdb D call of TRBD2 is not possible without DNA. In germline, CDR1 is MNHEY, CDR2 SMNVEV (reference sequence). The CDR3 is 15 residues long. The CDR3 region is CASSSGPEGYNEQFF.

The genes are TRBV30 and TRBJ2-2; TCRdb's D call of TRBD2 is untestable without DNA. This CDR3 comprises 14 residues. CDR1 is GTSNPN and CDR2 is SVGIG in the germline V gene (reference sequence). The CDR3 loop reads CACLMGPNTGELFF.

The genes are TRBV5-4 and TRBJ1-1; TCRdb's D call of TRBD1 is untestable without DNA. The CDR3 totals 13 residues. The germline gives CDR1 SGHNT, CDR2 YYREEE (reference sequence). The CDR3 is CASSFQGNTEAFF.

The V and J genes are TRBV7-2 and TRBJ1-6; no DNA is available, so the TRBD1 call from TCRdb remains unchecked. CDR3 length equals 17 residues. The germline V gene has CDR1 SGHTA and CDR2 FQGNSA. The CDR3 spells CASSTRTRTGPDSPLHF. The whole variable domain, filled in from reference TRBV7-2 and TRBJ1-6, reads GAGVSQSPSNKVTEKGKDVELRCDPISGHTALYWYRQSLGQGLEFLIYFQGNSAPDKSGLPSDRFSAERTGGSVSTLTIQRTQQEDSAVYLCASSTRTRTGPDSPLHFGNGTRLTVT.

The CDR3 protein is CSVVGLAGSSAYNEQFF. V and J are TRBV29-1 and TRBJ2-1; TCRdb proposes TRBD2, but this gene call is untestable without DNA. Germline V gene lookup returns CDR1 SQVTM and CDR2 ANQGSEA. The CDR3 totals 17 residues.